The rows below give T cell receptor beta chains drawn from one sample of a study of post-analysis software for immune sequencing data. Via MiXCR, TCRdb re-called the PCR reads, giving one row per CDR3 protein. Here the sample spans about 770,000 distinct CDR3 sequences, 35% to 55% being singletons. Sequenced material: blood. The source of these receptors is a girl aged 5-17 years with multiple sclerosis. Both conserved end residues are part of each CDR3. D genes are given only for firm matches. Clone size, where shown, is once, few, many, or a class for clones that have expanded.

cdr3_length,clone_size,v_call,d_call,j_call,cdr3_aa,cdr3_nt
17,few,TRBV20-1,TRBD1,TRBJ2-4,CSASGTGGEWESPELYF,TGCAGTGCCAGCGGGACAGGGGGCGAGTGGGAGTCACCCGAGTTGTACTTC
16,few,TRBV3-1,TRBD2,TRBJ2-5,CASSLLIAGGGETQYF,TGTGCCAGCAGCCTTCTTATAGCGGGAGGGGGGGAGACCCAGTACTTC
16,NA,TRBV12-3/TRBV12-4,NA,TRBJ2-3,CASSSALDSGTDTQYF,TGTGCCAGCAGTTCGGCCCTGGACAGTGGCACAGATACGCAGTATTTT
16,NA,TRBV5-6,TRBD1,TRBJ1-2,CASSLGTGGFMRGYTF,TGTGCCAGCAGCTTGGGGACAGGGGGGTTTATGAGAGGCTACACCTTC
14,NA,TRBV29-1,NA,TRBJ2-7,CSVDSGRMFPEQYF,TGCAGCGTTGACTCCGGGCGGATGTTTCCCGAGCAGTACTTC
15,NA,TRBV5-1,TRBD1,TRBJ1-1,CASSLAGQGNTEAFF,TGTGCCAGCAGCTTAGCCGGACAGGGGAACACTGAAGCTTTCTTT
15,NA,TRBV24-1,TRBD2,TRBJ2-2,CATGGGQMNTGELFF,TGTGCCACCGGGGGAGGGCAAATGAACACCGGGGAGCTGTTTTTT
15,NA,TRBV27,NA,TRBJ2-7,CASSYRDTLRREQYF,TGTGCCAGCAGCTACCGGGACACTCTAAGACGTGAGCAGTACTTC
15,NA,TRBV7-9,NA,TRBJ2-1,CASTLGSSLDDEQFF,TGTGCCAGCACCCTGGGGTCTTCCCTAGACGATGAGCAGTTCTTC
15,few,TRBV4-2,TRBD1,TRBJ1-1,CASRGTGAYNTEAFF,TGTGCCAGCAGAGGGACAGGGGCATACAACACTGAAGCTTTCTTT
16,NA,TRBV11-2,TRBD1,TRBJ1-4,CASSLDRGTGNEKLFF,TGTGCCAGCAGCTTAGATCGGGGGACAGGGAATGAAAAACTGTTTTTT
16,few,TRBV15,TRBD2,TRBJ2-7,CATSRLAPGTSDEQYF,TGTGCCACCAGCAGACTCGCCCCTGGGACTAGCGACGAGCAGTACTTC
15,NA,TRBV27,TRBD1,TRBJ2-6,CASSQTGIGANVLTF,TGTGCCAGCAGCCAGACAGGGATTGGGGCCAACGTCCTGACTTTC
14,NA,TRBV6-1,NA,TRBJ1-1,CVSRRTVMNTEAFF,TGTGTCAGCAGAAGGACAGTTATGAACACTGAAGCTTTCTTT
15,NA,TRBV7-9,TRBD1,TRBJ1-4,CASSLTGGRDEKLFF,TGTGCCAGCAGCCTTACAGGGGGGAGAGATGAAAAACTGTTTTTT
15,NA,TRBV7-3,NA,TRBJ2-1,CASSPHGSMDNEQFF,TGTGCCAGCAGCCCCCACGGAAGTATGGACAATGAGCAGTTCTTC
14,NA,TRBV7-8,NA,TRBJ2-5,CASSLGSSKETQYF,TGTGCCAGCAGCTTAGGCAGCTCAAAAGAGACCCAGTACTTC
15,NA,TRBV28,TRBD2,TRBJ2-5,CASSLSTSDQETQYF,TGTGCCAGCAGTTTGTCCACTAGCGACCAAGAGACCCAGTACTTC
16,NA,TRBV12-3/TRBV12-4,NA,TRBJ2-4,CASSRHGGAAKNIQYF,TGTGCCAGCAGTCGGCACGGCGGGGCAGCAAAAAACATTCAGTACTTC
16,NA,TRBV7-2,NA,TRBJ2-5,CASSSTHEGRRETQYF,TGTGCCAGCAGCTCGACCCACGAGGGACGGAGGGAGACCCAGTACTTC
13,NA,TRBV24-1,NA,TRBJ2-7,CATSDAQAYEQYF,TGTGCCACCAGTGATGCCCAAGCGTACGAGCAGTACTTC
13,few,TRBV20-1,NA,TRBJ2-1,CSARGGAYNEQFF,TGCAGTGCTAGAGGCGGTGCATACAATGAGCAGTTCTTC
16,few,TRBV27,NA,TRBJ2-6,CASSFRAVSGANVLTF,TGTGCCAGCAGTTTTAGGGCAGTCTCTGGGGCCAACGTCCTGACTTTC
14,few,TRBV20-1,NA,TRBJ1-2,CSAIPLQGDYGYTF,TGCAGTGCAATACCCTTACAGGGAGACTATGGCTACACCTTC
11,NA,TRBV29-1,NA,TRBJ2-1,CSVAIKGEQFF,TGCAGCGTCGCAATAAAGGGTGAGCAGTTCTTC
14,few,TRBV6-4,NA,TRBJ2-7,CASSGDEHSYEQYF,TGTGCCAGCAGTGGCGACGAACACTCCTACGAGCAGTACTTC
15,few,TRBV4-1,NA,TRBJ2-1,CASSQEDHAYNEQFF,TGCGCCAGCAGCCAAGAGGATCACGCCTACAATGAGCAGTTCTTC
18,NA,TRBV20-1,TRBD2,TRBJ2-5,CSARDPWGTSGLQETRYF,TGCAGTGCTAGAGACCCTTGGGGGACTAGCGGTTTACAAGAGACCCGGTACTTC
16,NA,TRBV12-3/TRBV12-4,TRBD2,TRBJ2-3,CASSLVSGRAGDTQYF,TGTGCCAGCAGTCTCGTTAGCGGGAGGGCAGGAGATACGCAGTATTTT
15,NA,TRBV20-1,NA,TRBJ2-3,CSARAGTQATDTQYF,TGCAGTGCTAGAGCCGGGACACAGGCGACAGATACGCAGTATTTT
16,NA,TRBV11-3,TRBD2,TRBJ2-5,CASSFGLAGGSETQYF,TGTGCCAGCAGCTTCGGGCTAGCGGGAGGGTCAGAGACCCAGTACTTC
15,NA,TRBV7-2,NA,TRBJ2-7,CASSLYTGESYEQYF,TGTGCCAGCAGCTTATATACGGGAGAATCCTACGAGCAGTACTTC
16,NA,TRBV7-9,TRBD1,TRBJ1-2,CASSSTGTEVGRGYTF,TGTGCCAGCAGCTCCACCGGGACAGAGGTTGGTCGTGGCTACACCTTC
17,NA,TRBV7-2,NA,TRBJ1-4,CASSLGIGLRDGEKLFF,TGTGCCAGCAGCTTAGGGATTGGACTCCGGGACGGAGAAAAACTGTTTTTT
11,NA,TRBV20-1,NA,TRBJ2-7,CSARDRHEQYF,TGCAGTGCTAGAGATAGGCACGAGCAGTACTTC
14,few,TRBV10-2,NA,TRBJ2-1,CASSDVADNNEQFF,TGCGCCAGCAGTGATGTAGCGGATAACAATGAGCAGTTCTTC
16,few,TRBV20-1,TRBD2,TRBJ2-4,CSARVSSGRRRDIQYF,TGCAGTGCTAGAGTGTCTAGCGGGAGGCGGAGGGACATTCAGTACTTC
16,few,TRBV27,TRBD2,TRBJ2-7,CASSSRLAGSFHEQYF,TGTGCCAGCAGTTCTCGACTAGCGGGGTCCTTCCACGAGCAGTACTTC